The 14 T cell receptor beta chains below come from one sample, sequenced in a study of OX40 agonist ivuxolimab in advanced cancers. Clones were read by immunoSEQ multiplex PCR, and TCRdb kept only the in-frame ones, dropping some. Of roughly 50,000 clones in the sample, around nine tenths are singletons; the top ten hold 10%. Sequencing was performed on CD4+ or CD8+ T cells sorted from blood, taken in a trial of the OX40 agonist ivuxolimab. These receptors were collected from an adult with an advanced solid tumor such as melanoma, head and neck, liver or kidney cancer.

The J gene is TRBJ1-2, the V gene TRBV4-1; D not resolved. The CDR3 totals 11 residues. Trimming took off 1 base at V and 8 bases at J, with 5 bases between the two ends. The V gene's germline CDR1 is MGHRA and CDR2 YSYEKL. In nucleotides, the CDR3 is TGCGCCAGCAGCCAAGGAAGGGGCTACACCTTC. Translating it yields CASSQGRGYTF.

The chain links TRBV5-6 to TRBJ2-5, with a tentative D call TRBD2 (6 bases). This CDR3 is 13 amino acids long. V was shortened by 4 bases and J by 5 bases, with 12 bases between the two germline ends. CDR1 is SGHDT and CDR2 is YYEEEE in the germline V gene. CDR3 coding DNA: TGTGCCAGCAGCCTTGGGGGGTGGGAGACCCAGTACTTC. This encodes CASSLGGWETQYF.

This chain uses TRBV6-6 with TRBJ1-1; TRBD1 might be the D (6 bases). The CDR3 has 12 amino acids. V was pared by 6 bases and J by 7 bases, with 12 bases between. Germline lookup yields CDR1 MNHNY and CDR2 SVGAGI (reference sequence). CDR3 protein: CASRVGQNEAFF. The CDR3 nucleotides are TGTGCCAGCAGGGTAGGACAGAATGAAGCTTTCTTT.

The chain links TRBV27 to TRBJ2-7; 10 nucleotides line up with TRBD1. The CDR3 covers 13 residues. V was clipped by 5 bases and J by 6 bases; unmatched bases: 4. CDR1 is MNHEY and CDR2 is SMNVEV in the germline V gene (reference sequence). The CDR3 DNA reads as TGTGCCAGCAGTCCCTGGACAGGGGGCGAGCAGTACTTC. Protein sequence: CASSPWTGGEQYF.

This rearrangement joins TRBV5-6 to TRBJ2-7; tentative D call: TRBD1 (5 bases). The CDR3 is 14 amino acids. In germline, CDR1 is SGHDT, CDR2 YYEEEE. The V end was cut by 0 bases, the J end by 0 bases, with 7 bases between. The CDR3 loop is CASSLVGDSYEQYF. Written as DNA, the CDR3 is TGTGCCAGCAGCTTGGTAGGGGACTCCTACGAGCAGTACTTC.

The CDR3 loop is CASSYGRLITEAFF. CDR3 coding DNA: TGTGCCAGCAGTTACGGACGGCTGATCACTGAAGCTTTCTTT. V gene TRBV6-5 combines with J gene TRBJ1-1; D remains ambiguous. Trimming left V 2 bases short and J 4 bases short, with 11 bases between. From germline, CDR1 is MNHEY and CDR2 SVGAGI. This CDR3 is built from 14 residues.

V usage is TRBV6-5 and J usage is TRBJ1-1; D unresolved. From germline, CDR1 is MNHEY and CDR2 SVGAGI. Between the trimmed V and J ends, which lost 4 bases and 5 bases, there was a span of 14 bases. The CDR3 totals 14 residues. CDR3 sequence (DNA): TGTGCCAGCAGTTCGTCTCTTCTTAGGACTGAAGCTTTCTTT. Protein: CASSSSLLRTEAFF.

This chain uses TRBV5-6 with TRBJ2-1; 7 bases are shared with TRBD2. In germline, CDR1 is SGHDT, CDR2 YYEEEE. The CDR3 has 15 amino acids. J gave up 5 bases and V 5 bases, and 10 bases lay outside the gene matches. The CDR3 DNA is TGTGCCAGCAGACCCTCCGGGAGGAGGAACAATGAGCAGTTCTTC. It codes for CASRPSGRRNNEQFF.

The J gene is TRBJ1-2, the V gene TRBV19; tentative D call: TRBD1 (5 bases). Germline assignment: CDR1 LNHDA and CDR2 SQIVND (reference sequence). This CDR3 spans 15 amino acids. V lost 7 bases to trimming and J lost 4 bases, with 19 bases between them. Here the CDR3 DNA reads TGTGCCAGTATAAACACCGGGACCTCCAGCTATGGCTACACCTTC. Protein: CASINTGTSSYGYTF.

V gene TRBV7-3 combines with J gene TRBJ2-2; the D gene is possibly TRBD1 (6 bases). The CDR3 covers 14 residues. Germline-derived CDR1 and CDR2 are SGHTA and FQGTGA. V was shortened by 5 bases and J by 4 bases, with 11 bases between the two germline ends. CDR3 bases: TGTGCCAGCAGCGCTGACAGGCCCACCGGGGAGCTGTTTTTT. Translating it yields CASSADRPTGELFF.

The chain employs TRBV13 and TRBJ2-2, with no clear D. V lost 5 bases and J 6 bases, leaving 13 bases between the germline ends. This CDR3 has 14 residues. Germline V gene lookup returns CDR1 PRHDT and CDR2 FYEKMQ (reference sequence). In DNA, the CDR3 is TGTGCCAGCAGCCCGCCGCGGATGGCCGGGGAGCTGTTTTTT. Its protein product is CASSPPRMAGELFF.

This sequence joins TRBV4-3 and TRBJ2-5; D is perhaps TRBD1 (5 bases). Trimming removed 4 bases at V and 5 bases at J, with 17 bases between. The CDR3 covers 15 residues. In germline, CDR1 is LGHNA, CDR2 YSLEER. CDR3 residues: CASSRAQGAMETQYF. CDR3 sequence (DNA): TGCGCCAGCAGCCGAGCCCAGGGTGCGATGGAGACCCAGTACTTC.

V and J are TRBV13 and TRBJ2-5, with D uncertain. The end of the DNA aligns better with TRBJ2-7, so the J call may be wrong. The CDR3 covers 13 residues. Germline V gene sequence: CDR1 PRHDT, CDR2 FYEKMQ (reference sequence). As DNA, the CDR3 is TGTGCCAGCAGCTCCACCTTCCCCTCCGAGCAGTACTTC. Translation: CASSSTFPSEQYF.

The chain employs TRBV7-6 and TRBJ2-1, with D uncertain. V was clipped by 4 bases and J by 8 bases, with 18 bases between them. Germline V gives CDR1 SGHVS, CDR2 FNYEAQ. The CDR3 extends over 15 amino acids. The CDR3: CASSSLRGRLDEQFF. DNA for the CDR3: TGTGCCAGCAGCTCTCTTCGCGGCCGCCTGGATGAGCAGTTCTTC.